This entry features one T cell receptor (beta chain) sequence. The data stem from a study of stem cell transplantation in POMP-related autoinflammatory disease. In germline, CDR1 is SGHRS, CDR2 YFSETQ. The CDR3 has 15 residues. J gave up 5 bases and V 5 bases, and 9 bases lay outside the gene matches. TCRdb's copy holds only in-frame clones and misses some; the assay was immunoSEQ multiplex PCR. The table includes tens of thousands of clones, more than 75% detected once. This chain joins TRBV5-1 and TRBJ1-1, with TRBD1 matching 10 bases. This receptor was identified in a human patient with POMP-related autoinflammation and immune dysregulation (PRAID). The graft donor may have contributed some T cells. The source was CD4+ T cells from PBMCs, collected after stem cell transplantation. CDR3 sequence reads: CASSSPDRGTTEAFF. The DNA for the CDR3 is TGCGCCAGCAGTTCGCCGGACAGGGGGACTACTGAAGCTTTCTTT. Variable domain in full (rest from reference TRBV5-1 and TRBJ1-1): KAGVTQTPRYLIKTRGQQVTLSCSPISGHRSVSWYQQTPGQGLQFLFEYFSETQRNKGNFPGRFSGRQFSNSRSEMNVSTLELGDSALYLCASSSPDRGTTEAFFGQGTRLTVV.